This TCR beta chain stems from a study of siplizumab effects on memory and regulatory T cells. The wider study: Paired mixed lymphocyte reactions were set up, with siplizumab at about 1 ug/mL or without drug. Points from the study as a whole: Researchers did not confirm the suppressive function of proliferating Tregs from siplizumab cultures. The apparent diversity of naive T cells exceeded that of memory cells, and naive T cells seemed to make a major contribution to the alloresponse.

Sequencing was performed with immunoSEQ multiplex PCR; in TCRdb, only in-frame clones are kept and a portion is missing. The table has under 20,000 clones, 35% to 60% seen once; the top ten hold 4.9%. With regard to this clone: Its antigen is unknown.

This CDR3 comprises 14 residues. The V and J ends lost 7 bases and 1 base respectively, with 12 bases between them. Germline values: CDR1 MDHEN, CDR2 SYDVKM. The mixed lymphocyte reaction cells were grown together in coculture at 37°C for less than seven days. Sequenced material: CFSE-low (dividing) CD4+ T cells sorted from an allogeneic mixed lymphocyte reaction. The chain is built from TRBV28 and TRBJ2-3; TRBD2 might be the D (7 bases). The receptor's source is a human donor in good health; the cells came from an allogeneic mixed lymphocyte reaction. The CDR3 region is CASKTGGGTDTQYF. The CDR3 nucleotides read TGTGCCAGCAAAACGGGGGGCGGCACAGATACGCAGTATTTT.